What follows are 24 T cell receptor beta chains derived from one specimen sequenced in a study of blood T cell repertoires in COVID-19. Sequenced by immunoSEQ multiplex PCR; TCRdb stores in-frame clones only, minus some. This sample has tens of thousands of clones, with around four fifths found just once. Sequenced material: peripheral blood. These receptors were taken from a human donor in a cohort sampled during active COVID-19.

This sequence joins TRBV11-1 and TRBJ1-1, with 10 bases lining up with TRBD1. The CDR3 has 16 residues. Germline lookup yields CDR1 SGHAT and CDR2 FQDESV (reference sequence). Trimming cost V 4 bases and J 2 bases; bases outside gene matches: 7. The CDR3 sequence is CASSSRQGAFNTEAFF. The CDR3 region has the DNA TGTGCCAGCAGCTCTCGACAGGGGGCGTTCAACACTGAAGCTTTCTTT.

This rearrangement joins TRBV24-1 to TRBJ2-3; 7 bases map to TRBD1. Trimming removed 7 bases from V and 4 bases from J; junction bases left unmatched: 7. The CDR3 loop spans 14 amino acids. The germline V gene encodes CDR1 KGHDR and CDR2 SFDVKD. CDR3 amino acids: CATSGQEGADTQYF. CDR3 DNA sequence: TGTGCCACCAGCGGACAGGAAGGGGCAGATACGCAGTATTTT.

The rearrangement joins TRBV10-3 to TRBJ2-7; 13 bases map to TRBD2. Germline trimming cut 2 bases from V and 5 bases from J; bases unmatched to any gene: 12. The CDR3 spans 18 residues. CDR1 is ENHRY and CDR2 is SYGVKD in the germline V gene. The CDR3 bases are TGTGCCATCAGTGAGCATCACATCCGACTAGCGGGGGGCAACGAGCAGTACTTC. It encodes CAISEHHIRLAGGNEQYF.

J is TRBJ1-3 and V is TRBV10-3, with no clear D. The germline V gene has CDR1 ENHRY and CDR2 SYGVKD. The CDR3 has 15 residues. Trimming took off 3 bases at V and 1 base at J, with 10 bases between the two ends. The CDR3 sequence: CAISDQVLSGNTIYF. CDR3 DNA: TGTGCCATCAGTGATCAGGTCTTGTCTGGAAACACCATATATTTT.

The rearrangement uses TRBV12-3 or TRBV12-4 and TRBJ1-2, with TRBD1 matching over 7 bases. The V and J ends lost 6 bases and 8 bases, in that order; junction bases with no gene match: 9. This CDR3 spans 13 amino acids. CDR3 nucleotides: TGTGCCAGCAGCCTGACAGGGAGAGAAGGCTACACCTTC. The encoded protein is CASSLTGREGYTF.

The V and J genes are TRBV11-2 and TRBJ2-5, with a weak D call TRBD1 (6 bases). Trimming stripped 3 bases from V and 7 bases from J, with 21 bases between. CDR3 length: 16 amino acids. Germline CDR1 is SGHAT and CDR2 is FQNNGV. The CDR3, as DNA: TGTGCCAGCAGCTTCGATCAGGGGCCCCCATTCCGGACCCAGTACTTC. Translation gives CASSFDQGPPFRTQYF.

The chain uses TRBV24-1 and TRBJ1-2; perhaps TRBD1 as D (5 bases). The V and J ends lost 3 bases and 7 bases respectively, with 17 bases between them. CDR1 and CDR2 (germline): KGHDR, SFDVKD. The CDR3 has 15 residues. The chain's CDR3 is CATSDAIGEATGYTF. CDR3 coding DNA: TGTGCCACCAGTGATGCCATAGGGGAGGCGACTGGCTACACCTTC.

This chain connects TRBV18 to TRBJ2-3; D is undetermined. From germline, CDR1 is KGHSH and CDR2 LQKENI. Trimming removed 0 bases from V and 3 bases from J, with 7 bases in between. This CDR3 spans 14 amino acids. The CDR3 DNA is TGTGCCAGCTCACCACCGGGCAGAACAGATACGCAGTATTTT. Translated: CASSPPGRTDTQYF.

The genes are TRBV5-4 and TRBJ1-2; 7 bases fit TRBD1. V was pared by 4 bases and J by 4 bases, with 4 bases of the junction left unmatched. In germline, CDR1 is SGHNT, CDR2 YYREEE (reference sequence). CDR3 length: 13 amino acids. The CDR3, as DNA: TGTGCCAGCAGCGGGACAGTGGGCTATGGCTACACCTTC. Encoded protein: CASSGTVGYGYTF. Full variable domain (remainder filled in from reference TRBV5-4 and TRBJ1-2): ETGVTQSPTHLIKTRGQQVTLRCSSQSGHNTVSWYQQALGQGPQFIFQYYREEENGRGNFPPRFSGLQFPNYSSELNVNALELDDSALYLCASSGTVGYGYTFGSGTRLTVV.

V is TRBV7-2 and J is TRBJ2-1; D gene unclear. The germline CDR1 and CDR2 sequences are SGHTA and FQGNSA. This CDR3 is 15 amino acids long. Trimming cost V 1 base and J 0 bases, with 7 bases left between them. The CDR3: CASSLEQVSYNEQFF. The CDR3 region has the DNA TGTGCCAGCAGCTTAGAGCAGGTCTCCTACAATGAGCAGTTCTTC.

The chain links TRBV7-9 to TRBJ2-3; D not certain. The germline V and J ends were trimmed by 2 bases and 2 bases, with 11 bases remaining between them. The CDR3 is made up of 15 amino acids. Germline assignment: CDR1 SEHNR and CDR2 FQNEAQ (reference sequence). The CDR3 is CASSLSSGTTDTQYF. The CDR3 coding sequence is TGTGCCAGCAGCTTAAGTTCAGGAACCACAGATACGCAGTATTTT.

This chain links TRBV6-2 or TRBV6-3 with TRBJ1-1; D is uncertain. Germline V gives CDR1 MNHEY, CDR2 SVGEGT. This CDR3 has 15 residues. With 5 bases removed from V and 5 bases from J, the gap between germline ends came to 18 bases. The CDR3 here is CASSRLSDGRTEAFF. CDR3 nucleotides: TGTGCCAGCAGTCGCCTCTCGGACGGGAGGACTGAAGCTTTCTTT.

The chain combines TRBV11-2 with TRBJ1-2, with 7 bases aligning to TRBD1. CDR1 and CDR2 (germline): SGHAT, FQNNGV. The CDR3 consists of 15 residues. V lost 1 base to trimming and J lost 9 bases; unmatched junction nucleotides: 11. CDR3 nucleotides: TGTGCCAGCAGCTTAGGACCTACAGGGGATTCGAGCTACACCTTC. This encodes CASSLGPTGDSSYTF.

The table lists this clone with a few counts. The chain carries TRBV24-1 and TRBJ1-2; no clear D. The CDR3 is 15 amino acids. V was cut by 2 bases and J by 2 bases, with 11 bases left in between. Germline loops: CDR1 KGHDR, CDR2 SFDVKD. Here the CDR3 DNA reads TGTGCCACCAGTGATTCCCGGGGAGGCAACTATGGCTACACCTTC. Protein: CATSDSRGGNYGYTF.

This chain connects TRBV4-3 to TRBJ1-5; D is uncertain. Germline V gene lookup returns CDR1 LGHNA and CDR2 YSLEER. The CDR3 runs to 14 residues. With 0 bases removed from V and 9 bases from J, the gap between germline ends came to 12 bases. The CDR3 is CASSQDRGPRPQHF. DNA of the CDR3: TGCGCCAGCAGCCAAGATCGTGGCCCCCGGCCCCAGCATTTT.

The CDR3 DNA follows: TGTGCCAGCAGTCCCGAGGGAGGTCCCTACGAGCAGTACTTC. It is translated as CASSPEGGPYEQYF. The genes are TRBV7-3 and TRBJ2-7; TRBD2 might be the D (6 bases). V was trimmed by 6 bases and J by 2 bases, leaving 14 bases between them. Germline values: CDR1 SGHTA, CDR2 FQGTGA. CDR3 length: 14 amino acids.

The chain links TRBV4-3 to TRBJ2-3; 8 nucleotides agree with TRBD2. The CDR3 consists of 17 residues. The trim removed 2 bases at V and 4 bases at J, leaving 11 bases unmatched. In germline, CDR1 is LGHNA, CDR2 YSLEER. The CDR3 region is CASSQWPSGGGADTQYF. In nucleotides, the CDR3 is TGCGCCAGCAGCCAATGGCCCAGCGGGGGAGGAGCAGATACGCAGTATTTT.

The V gene is TRBV7-2, the J gene TRBJ1-3, with 10 nucleotides matching TRBD1. V lost 4 bases, J lost 4 bases, and 13 bases stayed unmatched. Per the germline V gene, CDR1 is SGHTA and CDR2 is FQGNSA. The CDR3 length is 18 residues. DNA for the CDR3: TGTGCCAGCAGCTATCTACCGGGACAGGGGTTATCCGGAAACACCATATATTTT. The encoded protein is CASSYLPGQGLSGNTIYF. Variable domain in full (rest from reference TRBV7-2 and TRBJ1-3): GAGVSQSPSNKVTEKGKDVELRCDPISGHTALYWYRQSLGQGLEFLIYFQGNSAPDKSGLPSDRFSAERTGGSVSTLTIQRTQQEDSAVYLCASSYLPGQGLSGNTIYFGEGSWLTVV.

This clone is a singleton in its sample. This sequence joins TRBV3-1 (or the pseudogene TRBV3-2) and TRBJ2-3, with 13 bases identical to TRBD2. Per germline, CDR1 LGHDT and CDR2 YNNKEL (reference sequence). V was pared by 0 bases and J by 2 bases, with 2 bases of the junction left unmatched. This CDR3 has 17 amino acids. This CDR3 reads CASSQDGLAGATDTQYF. The CDR3 bases are TGTGCCAGCAGCCAAGATGGACTAGCGGGGGCCACAGATACGCAGTATTTT.

This clone was recorded only once. The chain recombines TRBV18 with TRBJ2-5, with D possibly matching TRBD2 (5 bases). The CDR3 sequence is 13 residues long. CDR1 is KGHSH, CDR2 LQKENI, per germline. The V end lost 6 bases, the J end lost 0 bases, and 8 bases lay between the germline ends. The CDR3 spells CASSDYNQETQYF. The CDR3 region has the DNA TGTGCCAGCTCCGACTACAACCAAGAGACCCAGTACTTC.

The V and J genes are TRBV18 and TRBJ1-3; D is undetermined. This CDR3 is built from 13 residues. V was trimmed by 5 bases and J by 1 base, leaving 6 bases between them. Germline V CDR1 and CDR2: KGHSH, LQKENI. CDR3 in amino acids: CASSGRSGNTIYF. The CDR3 coding sequence is TGTGCCAGCTCAGGCAGGTCTGGAAACACCATATATTTT.

V and J are TRBV7-8 and TRBJ2-1; D is uncertain. The CDR3 consists of 12 residues. Germline loops: CDR1 SGHVS, CDR2 FQNEAQ. Trimming left V 4 bases short and J 9 bases short, with 10 bases between. The CDR3: CASSSTLGEQFF. Written as DNA, the CDR3 is TGTGCCAGCAGCTCCACCCTAGGTGAGCAGTTCTTC. The full variable domain, completed using reference TRBV7-8 and TRBJ2-1, is GAGVSQSPRYKVAKRGQDVALRCDPISGHVSLFWYQQALGQGPEFLTYFQNEAQLDKSGLPSDRFFAERPEGSVSTLKIQRTQQEDSAVYLCASSSTLGEQFFGPGTRLTVL.

The chain is built from TRBV7-3 and TRBJ1-1; TRBD1 matches at 11 bases. The CDR3 runs 14 residues. CDR1 SGHTA and CDR2 FQGTGA come from the germline V gene. Germline trimming cut 5 bases from V and 8 bases from J; bases unmatched to any gene: 7. The CDR3 reads CASSPGTGGVEAFF. In DNA form, the CDR3 reads TGTGCCAGCAGCCCAGGGACAGGGGGAGTAGAAGCTTTCTTT.

The chain has TRBV19 and TRBJ1-1, with D uncertain. Between the trimmed V and J ends, which lost 4 bases and 4 bases, there was a span of 13 bases. Germline values: CDR1 LNHDA, CDR2 SQIVND (reference sequence). This CDR3 is built from 14 residues. CDR3 nucleotide sequence: TGTGCCAGTAGTACTTCGGGGATGGCCACTGAAGCTTTCTTT. It specifies CASSTSGMATEAFF.